Described below is a single T cell receptor beta chain sequence and its context. The data stem from a study of circulating and synovial CD4+ cells in juvenile arthritis. The CDR3 is made up of 15 amino acids. Germline CDR1 reads SGHKS; CDR2 reads YYEKEE (reference sequence). V was pared by 0 bases and J by 8 bases, with 15 bases between. Clones were read by immunoSEQ multiplex PCR, and TCRdb kept only the in-frame ones, dropping some. This table has about 34,000 clones, roughly 95% appearing once. The V gene is TRBV5-5, the J gene TRBJ1-5, with D possibly TRBD1 on 6 matching bases. The sequence came from a human donor with juvenile idiopathic arthritis. Material: CD4+ T cells from blood. CDR3 region: CASSLVSGVSEPQHF. In DNA, the CDR3 is TGTGCCAGCAGCTTGGTCTCAGGGGTAAGTGAGCCCCAGCATTTT.